Following are 2 T cell receptor beta chains from one sample sequenced in a study of blood T cell repertoires in COVID-19. TCRdb's copy holds only in-frame clones and misses some; the assay was immunoSEQ multiplex PCR. The repertoire consists of 23,000 or so clones, with around 82% occurring once and the leading ten covering 2.5% to 3.5%. The specimen was peripheral blood. The receptors stem from a man aged 35-49 years with acute or convalescent COVID-19.

This CDR3 reads CAWSKRTDDEQYF. The CDR3 DNA reads TGTGCCTGGAGTAAGCGGACAGACGACGAGCAGTACTTC. The J gene is TRBJ2-7, the V gene TRBV30; a possible D gene is TRBD1 (6 bases). V shed 2 bases and J shed 5 bases, with 13 bases lying between them. Germline V lookup: CDR1 GTSNPN, CDR2 SVGIG (reference sequence). CDR3 length equals 13 residues.

This rearrangement joins TRBV4-3 to TRBJ2-2, with 8 bases that match TRBD1. The length of the CDR3 is 17 residues. Germline V gene data show CDR1 as LGHNA and CDR2 as YSLEER. The V and J ends lost 2 bases and 2 bases, in that order; junction bases with no gene match: 7. The CDR3 DNA reads TGCGCCAGCAGCCAAAGGACAGGGACCTCCAACACCGGGGAGCTGTTTTTT. This gives the protein CASSQRTGTSNTGELFF.